This T cell receptor beta chain was sequenced in a study of breast tumors, draining lymph nodes, adjacent tissues. General study points: Tumor and nontumor repertoires were significantly more similar in luminal-like than in basal-like breast cancer.

Samples came from axillary lymph nodes draining the breast cancer. Trimming left V 2 bases short and J 9 bases short, with 17 bases between. This CDR3 has 14 residues. Germline V gene data show CDR1 as MDHEN and CDR2 as SYDVKM. This clonotype was picked up a small number of times. The antigen is undetermined. In TCRdb, the multiplex PCR reads were re-called with MiXCR into one record per CDR3 protein. The sample records about 130,000 distinct CDR3 sequences, around 20% being singletons. This TCR was sampled from a female donor with breast cancer. Some clones in this sample may be carry-over from other donors' samples. The sample consisted of axillary lymph node tissue. The chain couples TRBV28 to TRBJ2-7; the D gene is possibly TRBD2 (5 bases). The CDR3 region is CASSLTRPEPRQYF. CDR3 sequence (DNA): TGTGCCAGCAGTTTAACTAGGCCCGAACCACGGCAGTACTTC. The variable domain in full, with the rest retrieved from reference TRBV28 and TRBJ2-7, is DVKVTQSSRYLVKRTGEKVFLECVQDMDHENMFWYRQDPGLGLRLIYFSYDVKMKEKGDIPEGYSVSREKKERFSLILESASTNQTSMYLCASSLTRPEPRQYFGPGTRLTVT.